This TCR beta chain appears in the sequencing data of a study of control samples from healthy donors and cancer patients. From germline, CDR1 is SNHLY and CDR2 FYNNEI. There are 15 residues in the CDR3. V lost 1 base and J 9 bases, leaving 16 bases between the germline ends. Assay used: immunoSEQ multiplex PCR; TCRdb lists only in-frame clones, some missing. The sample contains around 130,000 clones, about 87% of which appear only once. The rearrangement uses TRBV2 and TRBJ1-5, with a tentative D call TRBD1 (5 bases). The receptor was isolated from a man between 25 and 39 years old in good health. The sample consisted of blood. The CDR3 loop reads CASSEEGWGVRPQHF. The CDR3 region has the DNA TGTGCCAGCAGTGAAGAGGGATGGGGGGTTCGGCCCCAGCATTTT.